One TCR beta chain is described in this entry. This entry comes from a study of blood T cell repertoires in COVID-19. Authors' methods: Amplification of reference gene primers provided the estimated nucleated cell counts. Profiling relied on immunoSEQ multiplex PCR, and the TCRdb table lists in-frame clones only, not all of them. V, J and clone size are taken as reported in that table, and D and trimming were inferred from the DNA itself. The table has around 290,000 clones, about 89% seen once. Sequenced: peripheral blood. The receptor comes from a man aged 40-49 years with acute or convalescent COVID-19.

The CDR3 nucleotides are TGTGCCAGCAGCTCAGGGGGACCCCGTCAGCCCCAGCATTTT. Its translation is CASSSGGPRQPQHF. The J gene is TRBJ1-5, the V gene TRBV2; 7 bases map to TRBD1. J gave up 6 bases and V 6 bases, and 8 bases lay outside the gene matches. This CDR3 is 14 amino acids long. The germline CDR1 and CDR2 sequences are SNHLY and FYNNEI.